These T cell receptor beta chains were read from a single sample in a study of Ad26.COV2.S vaccination and SARS-CoV-2 variants. The data were produced by immunoSEQ multiplex PCR, yet TCRdb's version contains in-frame clones alone and is incomplete. The sample includes 380,000 or so clones, roughly four fifths seen only once; the top ten take around 7.3%. The sample in question was peripheral blood, obtained in a trial of Ad26.COV2.S vaccine versus placebo. The receptors derive from a person aged 18-60 years who received the Ad26.COV2.S COVID-19 vaccine or a placebo. The CDR3 runs from the conserved cysteine through the conserved F or W. Each record gives: CDR3 length, D gene, V gene, clone size, J gene, CDR3 protein, CDR3 DNA. D genes are given only for firm matches. Clone size appears in some rows only: once, few, many, or a class for an expanded clone.

len: 15; d_gene: NA; v_gene: TRBV29-1; abundance: NA; j_gene: TRBJ2-5; CDR3aa: CSVEWLQGGAETQYF; CDR3nt: TGCAGCGTTGAATGGCTCCAGGGGGGGGCAGAGACCCAGTACTTC
len: 14; d_gene: NA; v_gene: TRBV19; abundance: NA; j_gene: TRBJ1-2; CDR3aa: CASSGGPANYGYTF; CDR3nt: TGTGCCAGTTCGGGGGGCCCGGCTAACTATGGCTACACCTTC
len: 15; d_gene: TRBD1; v_gene: TRBV7-2; abundance: NA; j_gene: TRBJ1-2; CDR3aa: CASSLAGTDNYGYTF; CDR3nt: TGTGCCAGCAGCTTAGCCGGGACAGATAACTATGGCTACACCTTC
len: 14; d_gene: TRBD1; v_gene: TRBV3-1/TRBV3-2; abundance: few; j_gene: TRBJ2-7; CDR3aa: CASSPWTGENEQYF; CDR3nt: TGTGCCAGCAGCCCCTGGACAGGGGAGAACGAGCAGTACTTC
len: 13; d_gene: NA; v_gene: TRBV30; abundance: few; j_gene: TRBJ1-6; CDR3aa: CAWSLGGNSPLHF; CDR3nt: TGTGCCTGGAGTCTAGGAGGTAATTCACCCCTCCACTTT
len: 14; d_gene: TRBD1; v_gene: TRBV19; abundance: once; j_gene: TRBJ1-4; CDR3aa: CASTPGQGNEKLFF; CDR3nt: TGTGCCAGTACCCCGGGACAGGGGAATGAAAAACTGTTTTTT
len: 14; d_gene: NA; v_gene: TRBV7-2; abundance: NA; j_gene: TRBJ1-1; CDR3aa: CASSPWRENTEAFF; CDR3nt: TGTGCCAGCAGCCCGTGGAGGGAAAACACTGAAGCTTTCTTT
len: 15; d_gene: TRBD2; v_gene: TRBV28; abundance: NA; j_gene: TRBJ2-7; CDR3aa: CASRLTGTTNYEQYF; CDR3nt: TGTGCCAGCAGGCTAACCGGGACTACGAACTACGAGCAGTACTTC
len: 14; d_gene: TRBD1; v_gene: TRBV28; abundance: NA; j_gene: TRBJ2-3; CDR3aa: CASGPGGSTDTQYF; CDR3nt: TGTGCCAGCGGCCCAGGGGGCAGCACAGATACGCAGTATTTT
len: 14; d_gene: NA; v_gene: TRBV7-9; abundance: NA; j_gene: TRBJ2-7; CDR3aa: CASSLAWQSYEQYF; CDR3nt: TGTGCCAGCAGCTTAGCGTGGCAGTCCTACGAGCAGTACTTC
len: 15; d_gene: TRBD1; v_gene: TRBV5-1; abundance: NA; j_gene: TRBJ2-7; CDR3aa: CASSLGTGRSYEQYF; CDR3nt: TGCGCCAGCAGCTTGGGGACAGGCCGCTCCTACGAGCAGTACTTC
len: 15; d_gene: NA; v_gene: TRBV6-5; abundance: NA; j_gene: TRBJ2-1; CDR3aa: CASSRGSGTYNEQFF; CDR3nt: TGTGCCAGCAGTCGGGGATCAGGGACGTACAATGAGCAGTTCTTC
len: 16; d_gene: NA; v_gene: TRBV6-6; abundance: NA; j_gene: TRBJ1-4; CDR3aa: CASSYSNGGADEKLFF; CDR3nt: TGTGCCAGCAGTTACTCGAACGGGGGCGCGGATGAAAAACTGTTTTTT
len: 15; d_gene: TRBD2; v_gene: TRBV5-6; abundance: NA; j_gene: TRBJ2-3; CDR3aa: CASSLRGVSTDTQYF; CDR3nt: TGTGCCAGCAGCTTGCGGGGGGTGAGCACAGATACGCAGTATTTT
len: 14; d_gene: NA; v_gene: TRBV19; abundance: NA; j_gene: TRBJ1-1; CDR3aa: CASSSYSRGTEAFF; CDR3nt: TGTGCCAGTAGTTCTTACAGCCGGGGCACTGAAGCTTTCTTT
len: 15; d_gene: TRBD2; v_gene: TRBV7-7; abundance: NA; j_gene: TRBJ2-5; CDR3aa: CASSLGAGVQETQYF; CDR3nt: TGTGCCAGCAGCTTAGGGGCGGGGGTTCAAGAGACCCAGTACTTC
len: 13; d_gene: NA; v_gene: TRBV6-2/TRBV6-3; abundance: many; j_gene: TRBJ2-2; CDR3aa: CASSPTETGELFF; CDR3nt: TGTGCCAGCAGTCCGACCGAAACCGGGGAGCTGTTTTTT
len: 14; d_gene: NA; v_gene: TRBV7-3; abundance: NA; j_gene: TRBJ1-4; CDR3aa: CASSSDPTRRELFF; CDR3nt: TGTGCCAGCAGCTCGGACCCCACTAGGAGGGAACTGTTTTTT
len: 14; d_gene: TRBD1; v_gene: TRBV20-1; abundance: NA; j_gene: TRBJ1-2; CDR3aa: CSASRRQGHNGYTF; CDR3nt: TGCAGTGCTAGTCGCCGACAGGGGCATAATGGCTACACCTTC
len: 15; d_gene: NA; v_gene: TRBV15; abundance: NA; j_gene: TRBJ2-1; CDR3aa: CATSSTVSSYNEQFF; CDR3nt: TGTGCCACCAGCAGTACGGTCAGCTCCTACAATGAGCAGTTCTTC
len: 15; d_gene: TRBD1; v_gene: TRBV15; abundance: NA; j_gene: TRBJ2-5; CDR3aa: CATSRGQGARETQYF; CDR3nt: TGTGCCACCAGCAGAGGACAGGGAGCTCGGGAGACCCAGTACTTC
len: 16; d_gene: NA; v_gene: TRBV21-1; abundance: few; j_gene: TRBJ1-3; CDR3aa: CASSTTGGSKVDTIYF; CDR3nt: TGTGCCAGCAGCACCACAGGGGGCTCGAAGGTAGACACCATATATTTT
len: 10; d_gene: NA; v_gene: TRBV7-2; abundance: many; j_gene: TRBJ2-1; CDR3aa: CASSRNEQFF; CDR3nt: TGTGCCAGCAGTCGGAATGAGCAGTTCTTC
len: 15; d_gene: TRBD2; v_gene: TRBV7-6; abundance: NA; j_gene: TRBJ2-1; CDR3aa: CASSLASSGGDEQFF; CDR3nt: TGTGCCAGCAGCTTAGCTTCTAGCGGGGGTGATGAGCAGTTCTTC
len: 13; d_gene: NA; v_gene: TRBV25-1; abundance: NA; j_gene: TRBJ2-2; CDR3aa: CASSDTNTGELFF; CDR3nt: TGTGCCAGCAGTGACACGAACACCGGGGAGCTGTTTTTT
len: 16; d_gene: NA; v_gene: TRBV3-1/TRBV3-2; abundance: NA; j_gene: TRBJ1-1; CDR3aa: CASSQDCSRSHTEAFF; CDR3nt: TGTGCCAGCAGCCAAGATTGTAGTCGATCGCACACTGAAGCTTTCTTT
len: 14; d_gene: NA; v_gene: TRBV6-5; abundance: NA; j_gene: TRBJ2-5; CDR3aa: CASSYSGTDETQYF; CDR3nt: TGTGCCAGCAGTTACTCGGGAACGGATGAGACCCAGTACTTC
len: 15; d_gene: NA; v_gene: TRBV7-3; abundance: NA; j_gene: TRBJ2-3; CDR3aa: CASSWAGSYTDTQYF; CDR3nt: TGTGCCAGCAGCTGGGCGGGGAGCTACACAGATACGCAGTATTTT
len: 14; d_gene: NA; v_gene: TRBV4-2; abundance: once; j_gene: TRBJ2-7; CDR3aa: CASSQDPSAYEQYF; CDR3nt: TGTGCCAGCAGCCAAGATCCATCAGCCTACGAGCAGTACTTC
len: 13; d_gene: NA; v_gene: TRBV2; abundance: NA; j_gene: TRBJ2-2; CDR3aa: CASRYFLTGELFF; CDR3nt: TGTGCCAGCAGGTACTTCCTCACCGGGGAGCTGTTTTTT
len: 14; d_gene: NA; v_gene: TRBV7-2; abundance: NA; j_gene: TRBJ1-6; CDR3aa: CASSLGGFSSPLHF; CDR3nt: TGTGCCAGCAGCTTAGGAGGTTTCAGTTCACCCCTCCACTTT
len: 15; d_gene: TRBD1; v_gene: TRBV5-4; abundance: NA; j_gene: TRBJ1-1; CDR3aa: CASSTRTGSNTEAFF; CDR3nt: TGTGCCAGCAGCACTAGGACAGGGTCGAACACTGAAGCTTTCTTT